This T cell receptor beta chain was obtained from a study of T cell repertoires in cytomegalovirus infection. Findings and caveats of the study: HLA-C-restricted, CMV-specific TCR beta clonotypes were dominant ex vivo.

TCRdb ran MiXCR on the reads and lists one entry per CDR3 protein. This table holds approximately 500,000 distinct CDR3 sequences, 15% to 20% found once. A remark on this clonotype: Its antigen is undetermined.

The ends lost 3 bases at V and 5 bases at J; junction bases unmatched: 14. Germline CDR1 is MGHRA and CDR2 is YSYEKL. The CDR3 runs 17 residues. The chain carries TRBV4-1 and TRBJ2-7; 9 nucleotides line up with TRBD1. This receptor was identified in a human donor in good health (CMV status not recorded). Some clones in this sample may be carry-over from other donors' samples. Material: CD8+ T cells from PBMCs. Here the CDR3 reads CASSQREPGQGPHEQYF. DNA of the CDR3: TGCGCCAGCAGCCAGAGAGAACCGGGACAGGGACCCCACGAGCAGTACTTC.